The clone carrying this TCR beta chain was seen at least ten times. This entry comes from a study of T cells in Graves' hyperthyroidism and ophthalmopathy. What was amplified from RNA transcripts were TCR beta CDR3 regions. Initially, a first-round RT-PCR of the TCR CDR3 employed the HTBI primer set. TCRdb independently ran MiXCR on the multiplex PCR reads; one entry per CDR3 protein. The sample yields roughly 500,000 distinct CDR3 sequences, roughly a quarter seen once. V was pared by 7 bases and J by 8 bases, with 6 bases of the junction left unmatched. CDR1 SGHRS and CDR2 YFSETQ come from the germline V gene. This CDR3 comprises 14 residues.

This TCR was recovered from a woman in her 30s with Graves' ophthalmopathy. Sequences were obtained from blood. V and J are TRBV5-1 and TRBJ1-6, with TRBD1 matching 10 bases. DNA of the CDR3: TGCGCCAGCCAACCCGGGACAGGGGATTCACCCCTCCACTTT. It codes for CASQPGTGDSPLHF.